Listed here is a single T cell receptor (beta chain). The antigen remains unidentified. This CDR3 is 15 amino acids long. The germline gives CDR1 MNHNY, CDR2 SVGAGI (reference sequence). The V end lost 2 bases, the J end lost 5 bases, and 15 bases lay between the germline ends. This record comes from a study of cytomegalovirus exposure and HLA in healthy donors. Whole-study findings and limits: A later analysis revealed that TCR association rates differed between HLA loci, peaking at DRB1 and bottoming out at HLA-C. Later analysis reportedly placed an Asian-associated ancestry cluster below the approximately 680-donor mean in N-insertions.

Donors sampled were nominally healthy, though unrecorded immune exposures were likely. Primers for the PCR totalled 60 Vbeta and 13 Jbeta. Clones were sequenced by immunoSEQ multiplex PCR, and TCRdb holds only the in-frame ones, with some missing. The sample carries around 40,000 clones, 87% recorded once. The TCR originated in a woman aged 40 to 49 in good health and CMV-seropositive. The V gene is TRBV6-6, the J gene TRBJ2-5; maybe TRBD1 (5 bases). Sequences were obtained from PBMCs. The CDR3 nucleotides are TGTGCCAGCAGTTACAGTCTACAGGTCGGGGAGACCCAGTACTTC. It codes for CASSYSLQVGETQYF.